This record concerns one T cell receptor beta chain sequence. What this receptor recognizes is not known. No base quality values were provided; no much bigger clone lies one nucleotide off. The sample belongs to a study of cytomegalovirus exposure and HLA in healthy donors (dated by TCRdb to 2017 to 2019). Notes on the research overall: In an earlier analysis of some 610 of the donors, 276 Gb of sequence data and 90 million to 130 million unique TCR beta sequences from about 179 million T cells were reported. Every repertoire in the discovery cohort had been generated on one and the same sequencing platform. Of the approximately 370 genotyped donors, over 80% were placed in the genetic ancestry cluster associated with self-reported Caucasian donors. In a later genetic analysis, genome-wide SNP genotypes for 398 of the 666 donors were used, and that subset was treated as a discovery cohort. Donor age, sex, ethnicity and CMV serostatus were collected together with the repertoire data. Rather than drawing on any new phenotypic data, the later analysis identified candidate immune exposures from TCR beta sequences and the way those sequences occurred across donors. An earlier analysis of 587 of the donors used high-throughput TCR beta sequencing to judge whether each TCR beta V gene segment behaved as functional or pseudogenic. On average, 235,054 unique TCR beta nucleotide sequences were sequenced per donor among 398 genotyped donors of the cohort, with roughly a sixth of those sequences being non-productive. Typing coverage differed by locus: A, B, C, DRB1 and DQB1 were typed in roughly 629-640 donors, DQA1 in 500 to 550, DPA1 in approximately 610, and DPB1 in just under 490. The study aimed to test whether signatures of past pathogen exposure could be identified by cataloging public T cell receptors. Class I and class II HLA loci were covered by the typing at four-digit resolution. To predict cytomegalovirus infection status, the study brought together high-throughput TCR immunosequencing, statistical association of individual TCRs with disease status, and machine learning. Roughly 300 gigabases of sequencing data and tens of millions of unique TCR sequences were included in an early release covering roughly 600 HLA-typed donors. To study patterns of TCR occurrence, a later analysis re-analyzed previously published TCR beta repertoires from 666 donors and added high-resolution HLA genotyping. The study profiled the T cell repertoires of hundreds of subjects by immunosequencing and related them to cytomegalovirus serostatus. A separate validation cohort of over a hundred different subjects was used in addition to the 666-subject first cohort. Roughly 5 DR-DQ haplotypes were handled as single units for association and clustering, since linkage in the cohort was strong. General conclusions and limits of the study: The cohort was sequenced for TCR beta chains only, and without alpha or paired-chain data the features that could be detected were limited. In a later analysis, the rate of TCR association differed among HLA loci, with DRB1 alleles having the most associated TCRs and HLA-C alleles having the fewest. At a false discovery rate of 0.05, a later analysis linked around 17,000 TCR beta sequences to specific HLA alleles. The authors suggested that the approach could potentially be generalized to other disease states and immunological phenotypes. A few of the identified cytomegalovirus-associated TCR beta chains were confirmed in vitro to be specific for cytomegalovirus antigens. A later analysis reported that several top co-occurrence clusters appeared linked to parvovirus B19, influenza, CMV and Epstein-Barr virus. The only immune exposure information available for the cohort was CMV serostatus. When HLA alleles, especially DR and DQ, strongly co-occurred, TCR associations were difficult to assign to individual alleles. The earlier analysis of a few hundred of the donors excluded roughly 16 rarely observed V segments, including chromosome 9 orphons, because counts were too low. The presence/absence analyses assumed that sequencing depth was roughly uniform across donors, and that assumption may not be true. In a later analysis, HLA-associated TCR beta chains were found to be more clonally expanded and to have lower generation probabilities than equally common non-associated chains. Most TCR sequences were seen in very few donors, while some public TCRs were found in many individuals. Some IMGT-functional V segments, including TRBV6-2 and TRBV6-3, could not be distinguished by the 87-base-pair reads and were therefore excluded. A total of 150 or so TCR beta chains were listed by the study as associated with cytomegalovirus. A further reported finding was that TCR beta sequences accurately predicted the HLA-A and HLA-B alleles for most subjects in the first cohort. In an earlier analysis of fewer than 700 of the donors, most TCR beta V segments appeared in productive rearrangements about 87% or about 30% of the time, broadly matching IMGT annotations. A cluster of highly shared sequence variants was judged likely to represent a technical artifact of the sequencing pipeline. HLA typing was unavailable for some donors at each locus, so association tests used only the typed subset. A later genetic analysis reported fewer N-insertions in productive TCRs among donors in an Asian-associated ancestry cluster than the approximately 700-donor mean. The classifier was reported to diagnose cytomegalovirus status with high specificity and sensitivity in both the original cohort and the validation cohort. A later analysis found that most CMV-associated TCR beta chains appeared HLA-restricted, with HLA associations seemingly driven largely by CMV exposure. Linkage disequilibrium might explain the correlated functional status among segregating V segments, but an unknown experimental factor could not be ruled out. An association between a missense DCLRE1C variant and V-gene and J-gene trimming of TCR beta chains was found in a later genetic analysis and replicated in an independent cohort.

The cohort consisted of 600 to 750 healthy bone marrow donors. At the time of sampling, all cohort members were nominally healthy, though unrecorded immune exposures were likely present. The donor was CMV seropositive and belonged to the group of a few hundred seropositive cohort members. A peripheral blood sample was collected from each donor, and TCR beta sequencing was performed on peripheral blood mononuclear cells. The Qiagen DNeasy Blood Extraction Kit was used to extract genomic DNA from the blood cell samples. From the cysteine through the phenylalanine, the CDR3 covers 16 amino acids. Left in the record is the CDR3 DNA by itself, 48 bases read in frame from the first base. CDR1 and CDR2 (SGHAT, FQNNGV) derive from the germline V gene. Deletion took 3 bases off V and 2 bases off J, with a span of 16 bases between the germline ends. The receptor library was made with the immunoSEQ multiplex PCR assay. For the multiplex PCR, a mixture combining 60 forward primers for TCR Vbeta segments and 13 reverse primers for TCR Jbeta segments was used. Amplification of the CDR3 region of rearranged TCR beta genes was performed with a multiplex PCR assay on genomic DNA. Amplified TCR beta libraries were sequenced as 87-base-pair reads on the Illumina HiSeq System. In the original analysis: Across the 670 or so repertoires, a later analysis counted some 80 million unique TCR beta chains, around 11 million of which were shared by at least two donors. Raw reads were error-corrected and collapsed into unique sequences with a nearest-neighbor algorithm that merged closely related sequences to remove PCR and sequencing errors. V, D and J gene segments were assigned by aligning CDR3 sequences to IMGT reference sequences. For a sequence to be retained, a match of at least six nucleotides was required to both a V gene segment and a J gene segment. A rearrangement was called productive if the CDR3 had no stop codons and remained in frame with V and J, and every other rearrangement was called non-productive. CDR3 was defined by IMGT convention, running from the second conserved V-encoded cysteine to the conserved J-encoded phenylalanine. In an earlier analysis of 500 to 650 of the donors, sequences lacking an unambiguous match to a single V gene segment were excluded. An earlier analysis of fewer than 750 of the donors called V segments functional above 56.7% productive rearrangements and segregating when the between-donor standard deviation exceeded 5%. To diagnose cytomegalovirus status from the catalog of TCR beta chain sequences, a statistical classification framework was built. A later analysis assigned V and J genes by comparing TCR nucleotide sequences with IMGT/GENE-DB human TR gene sequences. A later analysis assigned CDR3 sequences and most-parsimonious VDJ recombination scenarios with the TCRdist pipeline. In a later analysis, each TCR beta chain was defined by its CDR3 amino acid sequence together with its V-gene family, and reads lacking a unique V-gene family were excluded. In a later analysis, fewer than 600 highly shared, low-generation-probability nucleotide sequences were removed to address suspected cross-contamination and a sequencing artifact. In a later analysis, a clonal expansion index was calculated for each public chain from normalized within-repertoire ranks of inferred template counts. Generation probabilities in a later analysis came from a VDJ recombination model fitted to out-of-frame rearrangements, and those results were checked against IGoR. In a later analysis, TCR-TCR, TCR-HLA and TCR-CMV co-occurrence was scored with hypergeometric tests, and a repertoire-size bias correction was applied to TCR pairs. False discovery rates were estimated in a later analysis by permuting HLA or CMV assignments 20 times. In a later analysis, co-occurring TCRs were grouped using DBSCAN, and TCRdist sequence similarity was added for clustering within HLA-allele-positive subsets. Repertoires with fewer than 30,000 or more than 120,000 public chains were left out of co-occurrence clustering, as were four to six repertoires with anomalous nucleotide sharing. TCRdb limited this immuneACCESS table to in-frame rearrangements with V and J called. A share of clones is missing; checked studies link under half to unresolved V genes, and the rest is unexplained. That table gives V, J and clone size, and the DNA gave D and trimming. The sample includes 200,000 or so clones, with approximately 80% observed a single time. Of the sample, around 2.1% falls within the top ten clones.

This TCR derives from a young woman in good health and CMV-seropositive. The chain employs TRBV11-2 and TRBJ2-5; matching of 6 bases hints at TRBD1 as the D gene. Sequenced: PBMCs. The CDR3 amino acid sequence is: CASSFALVGTQETQYF. In nucleotides, the sequence is TGTGCCAGCAGCTTCGCGTTGGTGGGGACACAAGAGACCCAGTACTTC.